This T cell receptor beta chain was observed in a study of cytomegalovirus exposure and HLA in healthy donors. To note about this clone: Its target is not known.

Study-wide points: One later analysis, an examination of the approximately 120 validation repertoires, found that first-cohort TCR clusters tended to co-occur in them.

Libraries were prepared by immunoSEQ multiplex PCR; TCRdb keeps only in-frame clonotypes and omits some of them. The repertoire includes 200,000 to 300,000 clones, less than 90% of them detected once, and approximately 12% sits in the top ten. Sequencing used PBMCs. This TCR came from a man aged 18 to 30 in good health and CMV-seropositive.

The CDR3 region is CASSYALNSYNEQFF. DNA for the CDR3: TGTGCCAGCAGTTACGCACTCAACTCCTACAATGAGCAGTTCTTC. The chain recombines TRBV6-5 with TRBJ2-1; D is ambiguous. The CDR3 is made up of 15 amino acids. From germline, CDR1 is MNHEY and CDR2 SVGAGI. Trimming took 2 bases from V and 0 from J, leaving 8 bases between them.